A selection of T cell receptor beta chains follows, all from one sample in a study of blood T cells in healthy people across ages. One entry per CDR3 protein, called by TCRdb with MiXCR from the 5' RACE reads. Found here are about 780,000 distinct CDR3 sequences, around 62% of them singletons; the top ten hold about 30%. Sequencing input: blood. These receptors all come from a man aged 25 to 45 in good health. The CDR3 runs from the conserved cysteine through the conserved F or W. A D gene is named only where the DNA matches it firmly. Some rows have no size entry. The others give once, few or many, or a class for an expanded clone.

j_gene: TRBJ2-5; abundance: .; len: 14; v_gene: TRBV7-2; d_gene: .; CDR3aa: CASSLGGLSETQYF; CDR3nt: TGTGCCAGCAGCTTAGGGGGGTTATCAGAGACCCAGTACTTC
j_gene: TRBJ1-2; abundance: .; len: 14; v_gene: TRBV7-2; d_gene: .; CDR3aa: CASSLVEQGCGYTF; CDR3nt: TGTGCCAGCAGCTTAGTTGAACAGGGCTGTGGCTACACCTTC
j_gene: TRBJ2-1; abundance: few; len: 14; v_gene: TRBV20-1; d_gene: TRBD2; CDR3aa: CSARDGRGYNEQFF; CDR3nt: TGCAGTGCTAGAGATGGGCGGGGGTACAATGAGCAGTTCTTC
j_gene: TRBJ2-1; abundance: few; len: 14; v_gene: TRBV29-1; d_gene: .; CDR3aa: CSVDAASSYNEQFF; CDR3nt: TGCAGCGTTGACGCTGCAAGCTCCTACAATGAGCAGTTCTTC
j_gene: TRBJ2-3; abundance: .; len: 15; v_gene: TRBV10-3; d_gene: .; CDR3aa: CAISEDRMSTDTQYF; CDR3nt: TGTGCCATCAGTGAGGACAGGATGAGCACAGATACGCAGTATTTT
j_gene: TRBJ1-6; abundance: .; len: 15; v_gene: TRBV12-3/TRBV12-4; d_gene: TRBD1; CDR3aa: CASRAQGGQGSPLHF; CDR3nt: TGTGCCAGCCGGGCCCAGGGGGGACAAGGTTCACCCCTCCACTTT
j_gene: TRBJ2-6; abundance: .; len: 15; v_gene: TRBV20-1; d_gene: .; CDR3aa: CSANDRLSGANVLTF; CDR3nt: TGCAGTGCTAACGACCGTCTTTCTGGGGCCAACGTCCTGACTTTC
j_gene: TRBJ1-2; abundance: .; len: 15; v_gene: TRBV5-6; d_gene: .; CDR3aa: CASSFRDRLLSGYTF; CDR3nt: TGTGCCAGCAGCTTTCGAGACAGGCTGCTGAGTGGCTACACCTTC
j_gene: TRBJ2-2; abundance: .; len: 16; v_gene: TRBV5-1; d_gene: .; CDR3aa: CASNLSAGALTGELFF; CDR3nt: TGCGCCAGCAACCTATCCGCGGGGGCCCTCACCGGGGAGCTGTTTTTT
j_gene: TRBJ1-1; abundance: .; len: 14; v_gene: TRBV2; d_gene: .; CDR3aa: CASKADIMNTEAFF; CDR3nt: TGTGCCAGCAAGGCTGATATAATGAACACTGAAGCTTTCTTT
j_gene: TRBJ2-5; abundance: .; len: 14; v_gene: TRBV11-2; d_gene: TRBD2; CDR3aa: CASSQRTSWETQYF; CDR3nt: TGTGCCAGCAGCCAACGGACTAGTTGGGAGACCCAGTACTTC
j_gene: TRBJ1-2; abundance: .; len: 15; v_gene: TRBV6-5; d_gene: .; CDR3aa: CASSSSHQGTYGYTF; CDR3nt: TGTGCCAGCAGTTCGTCGCACCAGGGGACCTATGGCTACACCTTC
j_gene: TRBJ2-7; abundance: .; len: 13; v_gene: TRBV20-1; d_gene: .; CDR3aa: CSASNRVWDEQYF; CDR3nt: TGCAGTGCTTCTAACAGGGTCTGGGACGAGCAGTACTTC
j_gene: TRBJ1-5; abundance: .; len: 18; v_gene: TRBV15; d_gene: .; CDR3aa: CATSRASALKYSNQPQHF; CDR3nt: TGTGCCACCAGTAGAGCTTCCGCACTTAAGTATAGCAATCAGCCCCAGCATTTT
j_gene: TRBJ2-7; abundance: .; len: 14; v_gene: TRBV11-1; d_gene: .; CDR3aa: CASSLEEASYEQYF; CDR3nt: TGTGCCAGCAGCTTAGAAGAGGCTTCCTACGAGCAGTACTTC
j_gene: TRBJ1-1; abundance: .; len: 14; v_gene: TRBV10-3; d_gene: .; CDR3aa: CAISPGTMNTEAFF; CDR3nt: TGTGCCATCAGCCCGGGAACCATGAACACTGAAGCTTTCTTT
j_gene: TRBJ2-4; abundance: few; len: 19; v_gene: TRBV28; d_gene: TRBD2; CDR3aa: CASSLPGLAGGLAKNIQYF; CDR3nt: TGTGCCAGCAGTTTACCCGGACTAGCGGGGGGTCTAGCCAAAAACATTCAGTACTTC
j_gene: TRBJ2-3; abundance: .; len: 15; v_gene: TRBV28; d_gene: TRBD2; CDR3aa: CASSPSGGLRDTQYF; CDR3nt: TGTGCCAGCAGTCCTAGCGGGGGGCTTCGGGATACGCAGTATTTT
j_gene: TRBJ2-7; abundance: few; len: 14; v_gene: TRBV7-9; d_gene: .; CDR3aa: CASIPDGQHYEQYF; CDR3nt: TGTGCCAGCATCCCCGACGGACAGCACTACGAGCAGTACTTC
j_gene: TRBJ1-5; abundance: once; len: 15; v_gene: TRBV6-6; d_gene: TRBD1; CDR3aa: CASSWDRGMTQPQHF; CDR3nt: TGTGCCAGCAGTTGGGACAGGGGAATGACTCAGCCCCAGCATTTT
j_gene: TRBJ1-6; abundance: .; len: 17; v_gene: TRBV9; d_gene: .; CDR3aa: CASSVASASSYNSPLHF; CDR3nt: TGTGCCAGCAGCGTCGCATCGGCGAGCTCCTATAATTCACCCCTCCACTTT
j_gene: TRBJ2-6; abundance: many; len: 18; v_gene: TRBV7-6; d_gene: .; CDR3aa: CASSLASTLSSGANVLTF; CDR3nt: TGTGCCAGCAGCTTAGCGTCGACGCTTAGCTCTGGGGCCAACGTCCTGACTTTC
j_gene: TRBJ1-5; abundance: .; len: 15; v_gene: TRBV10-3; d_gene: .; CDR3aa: CAISEGSRSNQPQHF; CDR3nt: TGTGCCATCAGTGAAGGGAGCCGGAGCAATCAGCCCCAGCATTTT
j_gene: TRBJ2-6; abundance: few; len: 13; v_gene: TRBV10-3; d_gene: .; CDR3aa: CATGQAGANVLTF; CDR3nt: TGTGCCACCGGGCAAGCGGGGGCCAACGTCCTGACTTTC
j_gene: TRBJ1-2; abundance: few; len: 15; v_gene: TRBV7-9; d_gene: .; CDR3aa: CASSLGPPSRYGYTF; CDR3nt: TGTGCCAGCAGCTTAGGGCCCCCTTCCCGGTATGGCTACACCTTC
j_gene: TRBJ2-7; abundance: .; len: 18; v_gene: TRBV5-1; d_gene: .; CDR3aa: CASSLAPSRDVDSYEQYF; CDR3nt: TGCGCCAGCAGCTTGGCCCCTTCCAGGGACGTAGACTCCTACGAGCAGTACTTC
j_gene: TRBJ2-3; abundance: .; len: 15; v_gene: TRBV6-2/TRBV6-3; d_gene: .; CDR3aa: CASRATREPGDTQYF; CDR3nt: TGTGCCAGCAGAGCAACCCGGGAGCCCGGAGATACGCAGTATTTT
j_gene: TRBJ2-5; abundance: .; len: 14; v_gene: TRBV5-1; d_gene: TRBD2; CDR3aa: CASSILALQETQYF; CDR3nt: TGCGCCAGCAGCATACTAGCGCTCCAAGAGACCCAGTACTTC
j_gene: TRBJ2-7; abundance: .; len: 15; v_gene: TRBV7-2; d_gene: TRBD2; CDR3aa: CASRPYSGGAYEQYF; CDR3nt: TGTGCCAGCAGGCCATATAGCGGGGGTGCCTACGAGCAGTACTTC
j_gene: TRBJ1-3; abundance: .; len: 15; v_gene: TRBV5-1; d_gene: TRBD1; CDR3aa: CASRPRTGGGNTIYF; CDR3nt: TGCGCCAGCAGACCACGGACAGGTGGTGGAAACACCATATATTTT
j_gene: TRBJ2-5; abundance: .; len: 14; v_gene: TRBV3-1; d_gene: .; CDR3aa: CASSQGDPVGEQYF; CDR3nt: TGTGCCAGCAGCCAAGGGGACCCTGTTGGGGAGCAGTACTTC
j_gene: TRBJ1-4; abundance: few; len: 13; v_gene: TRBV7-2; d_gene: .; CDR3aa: CASSPNSPGKLFF; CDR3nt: TGTGCCAGCAGCCCTAATAGCCCAGGAAAACTGTTTTTT
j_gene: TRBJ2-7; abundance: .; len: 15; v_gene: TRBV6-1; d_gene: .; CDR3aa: CASSEMVGRPYEQYF; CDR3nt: TGTGCCAGCAGTGAAATGGTGGGGCGACCCTACGAGCAGTACTTC
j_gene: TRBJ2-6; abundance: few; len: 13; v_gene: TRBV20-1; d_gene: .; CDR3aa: CSAPPSGANVLTF; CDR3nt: TGCAGTGCCCCGCCCTCTGGGGCCAACGTCCTGACTTTC
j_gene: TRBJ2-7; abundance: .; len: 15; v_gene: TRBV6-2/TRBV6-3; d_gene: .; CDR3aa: CASSYRRQGSREQYF; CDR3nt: TGTGCCAGCAGTTACCGGCGGCAGGGTAGCCGCGAGCAGTACTTC
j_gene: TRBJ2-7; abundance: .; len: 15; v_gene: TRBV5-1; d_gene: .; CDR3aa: CASRNGTAISYEQYF; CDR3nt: TGCGCCAGCAGAAACGGGACGGCGATCTCCTACGAGCAGTACTTC
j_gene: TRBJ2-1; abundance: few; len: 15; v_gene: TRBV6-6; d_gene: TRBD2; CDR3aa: CASSSTLASGNEQFF; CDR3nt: TGTGCCAGCAGTTCGACACTAGCGTCGGGAAATGAGCAGTTCTTC
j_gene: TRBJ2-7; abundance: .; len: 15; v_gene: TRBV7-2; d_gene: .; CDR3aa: CASSLRRSGFYEQYF; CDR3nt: TGTGCCAGCAGCCTACGCCGATCCGGGTTTTACGAGCAGTACTTC